Below, one TCR beta chain is given with its context. The antigen it binds to is not known. Per-base qualities were not stored, and no clone one base away is much larger. The CDR3 regions of human TCRbeta chains were analyzed by immunosequencing. The original methods were these. TCRs in the repertoires were compared against a reference library of SARS-CoV-2-specific TCRs that had been generated with the MIRA antigen-specificity platform. Breadth was defined as the fraction of unique TCRs that were SARS-CoV-2-associated, and depth was defined as the fraction of total T cells that were SARS-CoV-2-associated. Each spike-specific TCR was assigned to its reactive spike region and to a CD4 or CD8 class using the MIRA data. Log10-transformed breadth and depth values were compared by one-way ANOVA with Sidak's multiple comparisons tests. Sourced from immuneACCESS, this table was stored by TCRdb with only in-frame sequences that have V and J called. A share of the clones is absent; for the studies checked, an unresolved V gene accounts for under half, and the remainder has no known explanation. V and J calls and clone size follow that table, whereas D and trimming were derived from the DNA. The sample table holds around 99,000 clones, of which approximately 90% were seen once. The ten largest make up roughly 21% of the sample.

In light of the paper, this sample's time point label describes: baseline before first vaccination. Vaccinee samples were obtained from the UK trials COV001 and COV002, which included a single-blind randomized controlled phase 2/3 trial of AZD1222 (ChAdOx1 nCoV-19) in healthy adults. For TCRbeta chain sequencing, PBMC samples from trial participants were taken at day 0 and at day 28 after the second dose. The data are from a study of T cell responses to AZD1222 COVID-19 vaccine (TCRdb year 2021). Context from the whole study: AZD1222 recipients with second doses at about 4 weeks or about 12 weeks were pooled, because spike-specific TCR depth and breadth did not differ between schedules. Enrollment into the trials was organized by age into subgroups of 18-55, 56-69 and 70-plus years, and those subgroups contained approximately 150, 30 and 60 TCR-sequenced participants, respectively. A total of 233 trial participants underwent TCR sequencing, of whom about 210 had received two doses of AZD1222 and roughly 26 had received two doses of the MenACWY control vaccine. Beyond this particular receptor, the publication reports: Participants were mostly white British, with more females than males. The authors suggested clonal diversity may have been underestimated. Epitopes outside the regions mutated in the B.1.351 and B.1.1.7 variants were reportedly recognized by nearly half of the unique spike-specific TCRs. Conclusions about previously exposed vaccinees are limited because only five to seven AZD1222 recipients were SARS-CoV-2 seropositive at baseline. The 56-69-year group was small, and its depth increase did not reach significance, likely because of low power. Spike-specific TCR breadth and depth rose significantly after two AZD1222 doses compared with day 0 and with MenACWY recipients. The whole spike protein was spanned by vaccine-associated CD4 TCRs, and dominant responses were seen in regions 160-218 and 743-854. Because no day 14 peak-response samples were available, the repertoires could be characterized only after the peak T cell response.

The CDR3 sequence holds 14 residues, the cysteine and phenylalanine included. Only the CDR3 region is kept as DNA, spanning 42 bases read in frame from base 1. CDR1 and CDR2, per the germline V gene, are SGHTA and FQGTGA. After removal of 2 bases from V and 9 bases from J, the junction retains 2 bases not matched to a gene. The starting material was peripheral blood, obtained on day 0 of AZD1222 vaccination. The sequence was collected from an adult in good health. The V gene is TRBV7-3 and the J gene is TRBJ1-6, and 9 junctional nucleotides match TRBD1. The sequence in DNA is TGTGCCAGCAGCTTAGACAGGGGGGCTTCACCCCTCCACTTT. This codes for CASSLDRGASPLHF. With the portions outside the CDR3 filled from the reference TRBV7-3 and TRBJ1-6 genes, the complete variable region becomes GAGVSQTPSNKVTEKGKYVELRCDPISGHTALYWYRQSLGQGPEFLIYFQGTGAADDSGLPNDRFFAVRPEGSVSTLKIQRTERGDSAVYLCASSLDRGASPLHFGNGTRLTVT.